What follows are 29 T cell receptor beta chains derived from one specimen sequenced in a study of blood T cells in healthy people across ages. Next came a second PCR, run for roughly 6 to 11 cycles, which used a sample-barcoded 5' primer along with a J-beta primer mix. MiXCR, run by TCRdb on the 5' RACE reads, gives a single entry per CDR3 protein. Among some 850,000 distinct CDR3 sequences listed, roughly 26% were seen once. These data were also filed under a second study, of T cells of mothers and their children.

The sequenced material came from blood. The receptor source for this set is a boy aged 5-17 years in good health.

The J gene is TRBJ2-3, the V gene TRBV4-2; weak D call: TRBD2 (6 bases). V was trimmed by 5 bases and J by 0 bases, leaving 18 bases between them. Germline V lookup: CDR1 LGHNA, CDR2 YNFKEQ. This CDR3 has 17 amino acids. The CDR3 loop is CASSKQAGLSSTDTQYF. The DNA of the CDR3 is TGTGCCAGCAGCAAACAGGCGGGACTCTCTAGCACAGATACGCAGTATTTT.

The genes are TRBV29-1 and TRBJ1-1; the match to TRBD1 covers 8 bases. This CDR3 region has 12 residues. J lost 4 bases, V lost 4 bases, and 2 bases had no gene match. Germline-derived CDR1 and CDR2 are SQVTM and ANQGSEA. CDR3 amino acids: CSVGQGATEAFF. Written as DNA, the CDR3 is TGCAGCGTTGGGCAGGGGGCCACTGAAGCTTTCTTT. Variable domain in full (rest from reference TRBV29-1 and TRBJ1-1): SAVISQKPSRDICQRGTSLTIQCQVDSQVTMMFWYRQQPGQSLTLIATANQGSEATYESGFVIDKFPISRPNLTFSTLTVSNMSPEDSSIYLCSVGQGATEAFFGQGTRLTVV.

The DNA for the CDR3 is TGCGCCAGCAGCCAAGGAGGGGGCATGGACTATGGCTACACCTTC. This encodes CASSQGGGMDYGYTF. The chain uses TRBV4-1 and TRBJ1-2, with 7 bases aligning to TRBD1. V dropped 1 base and J dropped 3; count of bases not matched to a gene: 5. Germline values: CDR1 MGHRA, CDR2 YSYEKL. This CDR3 has 15 amino acids.

CDR3 DNA sequence: TGTAAAAGAAGGAGCGGGACCCAGTACTTC. As protein: CKRRSGTQYF. The J gene is TRBJ2-1, the V gene TRBV25-1, with D maybe TRBD2 (5 bases). The end of the DNA aligns better with TRBJ2-5, so the J call may be wrong. This CDR3 spans 10 amino acids. Germline V gives CDR1 MGHDK, CDR2 SYGVNS.

This clonotype came up a few times. The V gene is TRBV11-2, the J gene TRBJ2-7; weak D call: TRBD1 (5 bases). In germline, CDR1 is SGHAT, CDR2 FQNNGV. The CDR3 length is 12 residues. Between the trimmed V and J ends, which lost 5 bases and 6 bases, there was a span of 11 bases. CDR3 nucleotides: TGTGCCAGCAGCCCAGACAGAATCGAGCAGTACTTC. Residues: CASSPDRIEQYF.

V and J are TRBV5-5 and TRBJ1-3; D is ambiguous. V shed 5 bases and J shed 2 bases, with 14 bases lying between them. The CDR3 is made up of 15 amino acids. Per the germline V gene, CDR1 is SGHKS and CDR2 is YYEKEE (reference sequence). This CDR3 is CASRALRGPGNTIYF. The CDR3 nucleotides read TGTGCCAGCAGGGCGTTGCGGGGTCCTGGAAACACCATATATTTT.

The genes are TRBV5-4 and TRBJ2-4; D possibly corresponds to TRBD2 (6 bases). V dropped 4 bases and J dropped 2 bases, with 7 bases sitting between them. The length of the CDR3 is 13 residues. Germline CDR1 reads SGHNT; CDR2 reads YYREEE (reference sequence). The CDR3 spells CASSRDSKNIQYF. CDR3 DNA sequence: TGTGCCAGCAGCCGGGACTCCAAAAACATTCAGTACTTC.

V is TRBV25-1 and J is TRBJ1-1; 7 bases agree with TRBD1. Unmatched junction bases numbered 7, after V lost 3 bases and J lost 3 bases. Germline V CDR1 and CDR2: MGHDK, SYGVNS. The CDR3 covers 15 residues. The CDR3 protein is CASSEHTGVDTEAFF. The CDR3 nucleotides read TGTGCCAGCAGTGAGCACACAGGGGTGGACACTGAAGCTTTCTTT.

This chain joins TRBV24-1 and TRBJ2-3; 11 bases are a match to TRBD2. After removal of 4 bases from V and 11 bases from J, the junction contained 16 bases not matched to a gene. There are 17 residues in the CDR3. CDR1 and CDR2 from the germline V gene are KGHDR and SFDVKD. For the CDR3, the DNA is TGTGCCACCAGTGACCCCACTAGCGGGGGCTCCCCCACGAAGCAGTATTTT. Its translation is CATSDPTSGGSPTKQYF.

The chain links TRBV9 to TRBJ2-1; TRBD2 matches at 7 bases. V dropped 4 bases and J dropped 3; count of bases not matched to a gene: 7. The CDR3 consists of 15 residues. In germline, CDR1 is SGDLS, CDR2 YYNGEE. The CDR3 DNA reads as TGTGCCAGCAGCATAACCGGGACTAACTACAATGAGCAGTTCTTC. Translating it yields CASSITGTNYNEQFF.

The chain recombines TRBV12-3 or TRBV12-4 with TRBJ2-5; D uncertain. Deletions cut 6 bases from V and 5 bases from J, with 16 bases between. This CDR3 region has 14 residues. Here the CDR3 DNA reads TGTGCCAGCAGCCCCGGACCTGATAGGGAGACCCAGTACTTC. It encodes CASSPGPDRETQYF.

To note about this clonotype: At one of its ends the junction is not consistent with the germline gene, which may arise from a read error. The rearrangement uses TRBV28 and TRBJ1-2, with TRBD1 as a possible D gene (5 bases). This CDR3 has 16 residues. Germline V gene data show CDR1 as MDHEN and CDR2 as SYDVKM. In DNA form, the CDR3 reads TGTGCCAGTAGTTTATCAGTAGGGGATAACTCCTATGGCTACACCTTC. Its protein product is CASSLSVGDNSYGYTF.

A remark on this clonotype: The germline gene is not matched at one end of the junction; a read error may be the cause. V and J are TRBV12-3 or TRBV12-4 and TRBJ1-4, with TRBD1 as a possible D gene (5 bases). The CDR3 has 12 amino acids. CDR3 protein: CASSDSSRCPLF. The DNA for the CDR3 is TGTGCCAGCAGCGACAGCTCCCGCTGCCCTCTTTTT.

The rearrangement uses TRBV5-5 and TRBJ2-5; TRBD1 agrees at 10 bases. Germline assignment: CDR1 SGHKS and CDR2 YYEKEE (reference sequence). The V segment lost 3 bases and the J segment 3 bases; nucleotides outside the gene matches: 2. The CDR3 consists of 14 residues. In DNA form, the CDR3 reads TGTGCCAGCAGCTATGGGACAGGGGAAGAGACCCAGTACTTC. This codes for CASSYGTGEETQYF.

This clonotype was counted a few times. V usage is TRBV7-8 and J usage is TRBJ2-6; TRBD1 or TRBD2 may be the D gene (7 bases each). The CDR3 sequence is 16 residues long. Germline lookup yields CDR1 SGHVS and CDR2 FQNEAQ. Trimming took 5 bases from V and 2 from J, leaving 13 bases between them. The CDR3: CASSPSGGAGANVLTF. CDR3 nucleotides: TGTGCCAGCAGCCCCTCAGGGGGGGCTGGGGCCAACGTCCTGACTTTC.

There are a few counts of this clonotype. The chain couples TRBV5-1 to TRBJ1-2; D gene uncertain. The germline V and J ends were trimmed by 4 bases and 4 bases, with 14 bases remaining between them. The CDR3 is 14 residues long. Germline CDR1 and CDR2: SGHRS and YFSETQ. The CDR3 sequence: CASSPTSDGYGYTF. CDR3 DNA: TGCGCCAGCAGCCCAACCTCAGACGGCTATGGCTACACCTTC.

The chain carries TRBV3-1 and TRBJ2-5, with TRBD1 as a possible D gene (5 bases). Germline-derived CDR1 and CDR2 are LGHDT and YNNKEL (reference sequence). The CDR3 contains 16 residues. V lost 6 bases, J lost 0 bases, and 17 bases lay in between. CDR3 DNA: TGTGCCAGCAGAGGGGAAAGACAGATGTACCAAGAGACCCAGTACTTC. Protein product: CASRGERQMYQETQYF.

This clonotype was observed a handful of times. The genes are TRBV6-5 and TRBJ1-2; D not certain. CDR1 is MNHEY and CDR2 is SVGAGI in the germline V gene. This CDR3 is 15 amino acids long. V lost 5 bases and J 0 bases, leaving 13 bases between the germline ends. The CDR3, as DNA: TGTGCCAGCAGTCCAGTAAGAGGCTCTAACTATGGCTACACCTTC. Protein product: CASSPVRGSNYGYTF.

This clonotype was picked up a small number of times. The chain has TRBV2 and TRBJ2-2; 10 bases are shared with TRBD2. J was trimmed by 4 bases and V by 4 bases; bases with no gene match: 3. Germline lookup yields CDR1 SNHLY and CDR2 FYNNEI. The CDR3 covers 15 residues. DNA of the CDR3: TGTGCCAGCAGTGCCACTAGCGGGGTCACCGGGGAGCTGTTTTTT. As protein: CASSATSGVTGELFF.

The chain uses TRBV20-1 and TRBJ1-2; 12 bases agree with TRBD1. CDR3 length equals 16 residues. J gave up 0 bases and V 6 bases, and 8 bases lay outside the gene matches. CDR1 is DFQATT, CDR2 SNEGSKA, per germline (reference sequence). The CDR3 protein is CSAPTGQGATNYGYTF. The CDR3 DNA is TGCAGTGCCCCCACGGGACAGGGGGCTACTAACTATGGCTACACCTTC.

The table lists this clonotype with a few counts. This chain connects TRBV29-1 to TRBJ2-5, with D unresolved. With the DNA end fitting TRBJ2-1 better, the J assignment may be wrong. The germline CDR1 and CDR2 sequences are SQVTM and ANQGSEA. The CDR3 loop spans 11 amino acids. CDR3 residues: CSVESYNEQFF. The CDR3, as DNA: TGCAGCGTTGAGTCTTACAATGAGCAGTTCTTC.

This clonotype was picked up many times. The chain combines TRBV28 with TRBJ2-7; D is undetermined. There are 12 residues in the CDR3. Trimming cost V 7 bases and J 0 bases, with 7 bases left between them. CDR1 is MDHEN and CDR2 is SYDVKM in the germline V gene. This CDR3 reads CASTRSSYEQYF. In DNA form, the CDR3 reads TGTGCCAGCACAAGGAGCTCCTACGAGCAGTACTTC. The full variable domain, in which reference TRBV28 and TRBJ2-7 provide the parts outside the CDR3, is DVKVTQSSRYLVKRTGEKVFLECVQDMDHENMFWYRQDPGLGLRLIYFSYDVKMKEKGDIPEGYSVSREKKERFSLILESASTNQTSMYLCASTRSSYEQYFGPGTRLTVT.

In its sample, this clonotype was seen a few times. The chain combines TRBV4-1 with TRBJ2-1; TRBD2 agrees at 11 bases. V lost 3 bases to trimming and J lost 0 bases; unmatched junction nucleotides: 4. Per the germline V gene, CDR1 is MGHRA and CDR2 is YSYEKL. The CDR3 loop spans 17 amino acids. Written as DNA, the CDR3 is TGCGCCAGCAGCCAGGGACTAGCGGCGAACTCCTACAATGAGCAGTTCTTC. Its translation: CASSQGLAANSYNEQFF.

This clonotype was picked up many times. The rearrangement links TRBV20-1 to TRBJ2-5; 8 bases map to TRBD2. The germline V gene encodes CDR1 DFQATT and CDR2 SNEGSKA (reference sequence). There are 16 residues in the CDR3. V dropped 0 bases and J dropped 1; count of bases not matched to a gene: 7. In nucleotides, the CDR3 is TGCAGTGCTAGAGATGAGGCGGGGGGATTCCAAGAGACCCAGTACTTC. Its translation: CSARDEAGGFQETQYF.

The V call is TRBV6-1, the J call TRBJ2-3; D is unresolved. Germline-derived CDR1 and CDR2 are MNHNS and SASEGT. The CDR3 length is 17 residues. With 1 base removed from V and 3 bases from J, the gap between germline ends came to 17 bases. CDR3 sequence reads: CASSEGVGGLGTDTQYF. The CDR3, as DNA: TGTGCCAGCAGTGAAGGAGTAGGCGGCCTAGGGACAGATACGCAGTATTTT.

This sequence joins TRBV19 and TRBJ1-2; 7 bases align to TRBD1. Germline CDR1 LNHDA, CDR2 SQIVND (reference sequence). The V segment lost 5 bases and the J segment 8 bases; nucleotides outside the gene matches: 11. The CDR3 has 14 residues. The CDR3 DNA sequence: TGTGCCAGTAGTCCTCGACAGGGAGCCCCCGGCTACACCTTC. Residues: CASSPRQGAPGYTF.

This rearrangement joins TRBV7-9 to TRBJ2-2, with D perhaps matching TRBD1 or TRBD2 (7 bases each). This CDR3 contains 15 residues. In germline, CDR1 is SEHNR, CDR2 FQNEAQ (reference sequence). V was shortened by 5 bases and J by 8 bases, with 18 bases between the two germline ends. The CDR3 region has the DNA TGTGCCAGCAGCCTCGACAGGGAGGGCCAAGGGGAGCTGTTTTTT. Its protein is CASSLDREGQGELFF.

J is TRBJ2-1 and V is TRBV20-1; TRBD2 matches at 10 bases. The germline gives CDR1 DFQATT, CDR2 SNEGSKA (reference sequence). This CDR3 region has 20 residues. With V trimmed by 3 bases and J by 0 bases, 17 bases remained unmatched. The CDR3 nucleotides read TGCAGTGCTAGTTATTCGGGCCAGCGGGGGGGCGTTCTCTCCTACAATGAGCAGTTCTTC. Translated: CSASYSGQRGGVLSYNEQFF.

The genes are TRBV9 and TRBJ1-1; the D is unclear. Per germline, CDR1 SGDLS and CDR2 YYNGEE. This CDR3 has 13 residues. V was cut by 2 bases and J by 4 bases, with 9 bases left in between. CDR3 sequence: CASSVLPATEAFF. The CDR3 bases are TGTGCCAGCAGCGTCCTTCCGGCCACTGAAGCTTTCTTT.